This T cell receptor beta chain is from a study of cytomegalovirus exposure and HLA in healthy donors. Regarding this clone: The antigen is undetermined.

Libraries were prepared by immunoSEQ multiplex PCR; TCRdb keeps only in-frame clonotypes and omits some of them. The sample contains 50,000 to 65,000 clones, just under 95% of which appear only once. The V end was cut by 2 bases, the J end by 4 bases, with 11 bases between. CDR1 MDHEN and CDR2 SYDVKM come from the germline V gene. This CDR3 contains 14 residues. Whole-study findings and limits: Rarity marked most TCR sequences, yet some public TCRs occurred in many donors.

Sequencing used PBMCs. The chain couples TRBV28 to TRBJ1-2; the D is unclear. The clonotype comes from a woman aged 18-30 years in good health and CMV-seropositive. The CDR3 sequence is CASSLAPYSYGYTF. The DNA of the CDR3 is TGTGCCAGCAGTTTAGCCCCCTACAGCTATGGCTACACCTTC.